This T cell receptor beta chain was documented in a study of molecular identifiers for immune sequencing clone quantification. Study background: Four of five RNA aliquots from approximately 22,000 or 94,000 naive CD8 T cells were sequenced.

Investigators produced naive CD8 libraries from roughly 20,000 to 1,000,000 sorted cells, drawing on 10%, 30% or 50% RNA. Naive CD8 T cells underwent sorting with the CD8+CD4-CCR7+CD45RA+ definition. Previously described methods and listed TCR primers produced bulk TCR libraries. TCRdb re-derived calls from the PCR reads in MiXCR, one entry per CDR3 protein. Of about 510,000 distinct CDR3 sequences listed, around 21% are singletons. Germline CDR1 and CDR2: GTSNPN and SVGIG (reference sequence). The CDR3 length is 16 residues. Concerning this clonotype itself: At one end the junction does not follow the germline gene, possibly because of a read error.

Sequenced input: naive CD8+ T cells from blood, with Jurkat cell RNA spiked in. Subset specified: FACS-sorted CD8+CD4-CCR7+CD45RA+ naive T cells. The clonotype was recovered from a human donor in good health. Some libraries in this study had Jurkat cell RNA spiked in. The chain has TRBV30 and TRBJ2-1; D may correspond to TRBD1 or TRBD2 (5 bases each). The CDR3 is CAWSGGVGALYNEQSF. DNA of the CDR3: TGTGCCTGGAGTGGCGGTGTCGGGGCCTTATACAATGAGCAGTCCTTC.